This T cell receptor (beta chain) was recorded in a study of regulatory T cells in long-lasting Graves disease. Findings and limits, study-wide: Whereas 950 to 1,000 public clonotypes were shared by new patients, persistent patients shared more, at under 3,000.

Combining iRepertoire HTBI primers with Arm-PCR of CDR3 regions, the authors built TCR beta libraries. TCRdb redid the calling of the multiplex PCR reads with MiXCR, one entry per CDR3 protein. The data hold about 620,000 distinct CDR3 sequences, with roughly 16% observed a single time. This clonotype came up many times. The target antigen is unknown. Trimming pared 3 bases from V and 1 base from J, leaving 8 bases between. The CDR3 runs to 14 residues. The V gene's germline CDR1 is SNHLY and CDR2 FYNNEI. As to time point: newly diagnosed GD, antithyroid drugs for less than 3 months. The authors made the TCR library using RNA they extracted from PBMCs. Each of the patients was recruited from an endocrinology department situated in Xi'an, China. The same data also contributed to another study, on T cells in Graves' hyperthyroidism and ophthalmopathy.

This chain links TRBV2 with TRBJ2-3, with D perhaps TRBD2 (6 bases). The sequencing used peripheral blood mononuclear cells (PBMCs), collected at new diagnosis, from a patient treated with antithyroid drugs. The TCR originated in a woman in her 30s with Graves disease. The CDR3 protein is CASSDWRGTDTQYF. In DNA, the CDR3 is TGTGCCAGCAGTGATTGGAGGGGCACAGATACGCAGTATTTT.